Below are 4 T cell receptor beta chains sequenced from a single sample in a study of blood T cell repertoires in COVID-19. Profiled with immunoSEQ multiplex PCR; TCRdb holds only in-frame clones, not every one. This sample carries approximately 210,000 clones, around four fifths of them seen once, and the ten largest clones take roughly 8%. Sequenced material: peripheral blood. All receptors derive from a woman aged 45-65 years with active or convalescent COVID-19.

The V gene is TRBV19, the J gene TRBJ2-5; D is unresolved. The ends were cut back, 5 bases at V and 4 bases at J, with 14 bases in the middle. CDR1 LNHDA and CDR2 SQIVND come from the germline V gene (reference sequence). The CDR3 totals 14 residues. The CDR3: CASSSGSLGETQYF. CDR3 sequence (DNA): TGTGCCAGTAGTTCGGGTAGTCTAGGAGAGACCCAGTACTTC.

The rearrangement joins TRBV3-1 (or the pseudogene TRBV3-2) to TRBJ2-1, with a weak D call TRBD2 (6 bases). V shed 2 bases and J shed 6 bases, with 11 bases lying between them. The V gene's germline CDR1 is LGHDT and CDR2 YNNKEL (reference sequence). The CDR3 consists of 14 residues. CDR3 nucleotide sequence: TGTGCCAGCAGCCAAAATAGCGGAATCAATGAGCAGTTCTTC. Translating it yields CASSQNSGINEQFF.

The chain carries TRBV5-1 and TRBJ2-7; D is possibly TRBD1 (6 bases). The V end lost 0 bases, the J end lost 3 bases, and 7 bases lay between the germline ends. CDR3 length equals 13 residues. Per germline, CDR1 SGHRS and CDR2 YFSETQ. The chain's CDR3 is CASSLEGGYEQYV. The CDR3 region has the DNA TGCGCCAGCAGCTTGGAAGGGGGCTACGAGCAGTACGTC.

This clone was counted between two and nine times. This chain connects TRBV10-2 to TRBJ2-7; 11 bases align to TRBD2. V gave up 8 bases and J gave up 2 bases; unmatched junction bases: 2. Germline loops: CDR1 WSHSY, CDR2 SAAADI. This CDR3 comprises 13 residues. The CDR3 DNA sequence: TGCGCCAGCGGGACTAGCGGAACCTACGAGCAGTACTTC. This gives the protein CASGTSGTYEQYF.